This paragraph covers one TCR beta chain sequence. Its specificity is unknown. This CDR3 spans 15 amino acids. Germline CDR1 and CDR2: MNHNS and SASEGT. V lost 7 bases to trimming and J lost 7 bases; unmatched junction nucleotides: 9. These data come from a study of vaccination and CD4 T cells after COVID-19. Turning to the study itself: A median of 72 days (range 14 to 241) separated dose two from the taking of post-vaccine samples. Controls used CEFX viral epitopes (positive), HIV-1 Nef peptides (negative), or no peptide. Study findings and constraints: Early post-infection timepoints were missing, and relatively few convalescent patients were studied.

Treatment meaning: approximately nine-day PBMC culture with coronavirus spike peptide pools or control peptides (ViraFEST assay). Culture conditions combined 2 million to 2.5 million PBMCs per well with approximately 9.2 IU/ml IL-2 and 8 to 10 ug/ml peptide pools. Researchers used the Oncomine TCR Beta short-read assay to sequence DNA from cultured CD4+ T cells. TCRdb reprocessed the PCR reads via MiXCR and lists one record per CDR3 protein. This sample has some 9,300 distinct CDR3 sequences, with about 41% found just once. Sequencing was performed on CD4+ T cells from blood, cultured in vitro. This chain connects TRBV6-1 to TRBJ1-4; TRBD1 agrees at 10 bases. This TCR was sampled from a human donor who had recovered from COVID-19. CDR3: CASNRPGQGTEKLFF. The CDR3 region has the DNA TGTGCCAGCAATAGACCGGGACAGGGGACTGAAAAACTGTTTTTT.